The next 21 T cell receptor beta chains were all read from a single sample in a study of human T cells and chemical hapten exposure. MiXCR, run by TCRdb on the RACE reads, gives a single entry per CDR3 protein. The sample contains just under 40,000 distinct CDR3 sequences, about 13% of which appear only once. The time point was: patch test 3, about 24 weeks after DPC sensitization. Treatment given: therapeutic diphenylcyclopropenone sensitization with weekly scalp DPC. Whole blood, unfractionated, served as the material for total RNA extraction. The material sequenced was whole blood, taken in connection with sensitization to the hapten diphenylcyclopropenone (DPC). These receptors all come from a woman aged 40 to 50 with alopecia areata. Some clones in this sample may be carry-over from other donors' samples.

The chain links TRBV18 to TRBJ1-4, with unresolved D. Deletions cut 2 bases from V and 0 bases from J, with 4 bases between. The CDR3 length is 14 residues. Germline CDR1 reads KGHSH; CDR2 reads LQKENI. DNA of the CDR3: TGTGCCAGCTCACCAGCCGCAACTAATGAAAAACTGTTTTTT. Translating gives CASSPAATNEKLFF.

This clonotype showed up just once. The chain uses TRBV4-1 and TRBJ2-3, with no clear D. Germline V gene data show CDR1 as MGHRA and CDR2 as YSYEKL. V dropped 0 bases and J dropped 0 bases, with 13 bases sitting between them. The length of the CDR3 is 17 residues. The CDR3 sequence is CASSQELRMSSTDTQYF. The CDR3 region has the DNA TGCGCCAGCAGCCAAGAGCTGCGTATGTCTAGCACAGATACGCAGTATTTT.

This clonotype was seen repeatedly, ten times or more. The V and J genes are TRBV4-3 and TRBJ2-1; perhaps D is TRBD1 or TRBD2 (5 bases each). Trimming pared 0 bases from V and 4 bases from J, leaving 13 bases between. The CDR3 runs 16 residues. Germline V CDR1 and CDR2: LGHNA, YSLEER. CDR3 residues: CASSQDRGAPYNEQFF. CDR3 in DNA: TGCGCCAGCAGCCAAGATCGAGGGGCCCCTTACAATGAGCAGTTCTTC.

This clonotype was counted a few times. V gene TRBV15 combines with J gene TRBJ1-4, with D possibly being TRBD1 (6 bases). The germline V and J ends were trimmed by 4 bases and 5 bases, with 14 bases remaining between them. Germline assignment: CDR1 LNHNV and CDR2 YYDKDF (reference sequence). The CDR3 consists of 15 residues. The CDR3 nucleotides are TGTGCCACCAGCACTCTAGGCCAGGGGAATGAAAAACTGTTTTTT. Its translation: CATSTLGQGNEKLFF.

The J gene is TRBJ1-5, the V gene TRBV21-1; TRBD1, the D gene given by the table, was not confirmed from the DNA. TRBV21-1 is reported as a pseudogene. The CDR3 loop spans 14 amino acids. CDR3 protein: CASSFRTGRQPQHF. The CDR3 DNA is TGTGCCAGCAGCTTTCGGACAGGGCGACAGCCCCAGCATTTT.

A few counts support this clonotype. The chain is built from TRBV6-2 or TRBV6-3 and TRBJ2-3; D tentatively reads TRBD1 or TRBD2 (5 bases each). The CDR3 totals 13 residues. Germline CDR1 reads MNHEY; CDR2 reads SVGEGT. V lost 6 bases and J lost 0, with 7 bases in between. The CDR3 nucleotides read TGTGCCAGCAGACGGGACAGCACAGATACGCAGTATTTT. Its translation is CASRRDSTDTQYF.

This clonotype has a handful of counts. The J gene is TRBJ2-3, the V gene TRBV3-1, with 7 bases identical to TRBD2. The germline gives CDR1 LGHDT, CDR2 YNNKEL (reference sequence). The CDR3 covers 15 residues. The V gene end was trimmed by 5 bases and the J gene end by 3 bases; junction bases not matched to a gene: 8. DNA for the CDR3: TGTGCCAGCAGCGAAGCGGGAACCCGGACAGATACGCAGTATTTT. Amino acid sequence: CASSEAGTRTDTQYF.

This clonotype was counted a few times. The gene calls are TRBV5-1 and TRBJ2-7, with D uncertain. The CDR3 spans 9 residues. V lost 7 bases to trimming and J lost 6 bases, with 5 bases between them. Germline CDR1 is SGHRS and CDR2 is YFSETQ. CDR3 protein: CASPREQYF. CDR3 bases: TGCGCCAGCCCCCGCGAGCAGTACTTC.

This clonotype has a handful of counts. The J gene is TRBJ1-2, the V gene TRBV28; D might be TRBD1 (5 bases). CDR3 size: 13 residues. Trimming left V 7 bases short and J 8 bases short, with 17 bases between. Germline-derived CDR1 and CDR2 are MDHEN and SYDVKM. CDR3 sequence (DNA): TGTGCCAGCACCCACAGAGGGGAAAGCGGCTACACCTTC. It specifies CASTHRGESGYTF.

The chain has TRBV5-6 and TRBJ2-3, with 11 bases fitting TRBD1. With V trimmed by 4 bases and J by 5 bases, 6 bases remained unmatched. CDR1 is SGHDT, CDR2 YYEEEE, per germline. This CDR3 contains 15 residues. CDR3 residues: CASSPGTGGGDTQYF. The CDR3, as DNA: TGTGCCAGCAGCCCAGGGACAGGGGGAGGAGATACGCAGTATTTT.

The table lists this clonotype with a few counts. The J gene is TRBJ2-2, the V gene TRBV2; the D gene could be TRBD1 or TRBD2 (5 bases each). V shed 6 bases and J shed 7 bases, with 24 bases lying between them. Germline lookup yields CDR1 SNHLY and CDR2 FYNNEI. CDR3 length equals 17 residues. CDR3: CASSSDRGLVFGGELFF. The CDR3 region has the DNA TGTGCCAGCAGCTCCGACCGGGGCCTAGTATTTGGCGGGGAGCTGTTTTTT.

This clonotype came up many times. The rearrangement links TRBV12-5 to TRBJ1-1, with D hard to call. Germline V lookup: CDR1 LGHNT, CDR2 FRNRAP. This CDR3 contains 13 residues. Trimming took 2 bases from V and 1 from J, leaving 5 bases between them. The CDR3 DNA is TGTGCTAGTGGTTTGCGGGAGAACACTGAAGCTTTCTTT. This sequence encodes CASGLRENTEAFF.

This clonotype was seen a few times. The chain couples TRBV3-1 to TRBJ2-5; either TRBD1 or TRBD2 may supply D (5 bases each). In germline, CDR1 is LGHDT, CDR2 YNNKEL (reference sequence). Between the trimmed V and J ends, which lost 2 bases and 5 bases, there was a span of 12 bases. The CDR3 sequence is 14 residues long. CDR3 in DNA: TGTGCCAGCAGCCAATACGGGACCTTTGAGACCCAGTACTTC. Translated, it gives CASSQYGTFETQYF.

This clonotype has more than one count but fewer than ten. This sequence joins TRBV12-3 or TRBV12-4 and TRBJ1-6; possibly TRBD1 for D (6 bases). V lost 10 bases, J lost 3 bases, and 13 bases lay in between. The CDR3 is 14 amino acids. CDR3 coding DNA: TGTGCCACCTCGGACAGTCTCTATAATTCACCCCTCCACTTT. This codes for CATSDSLYNSPLHF.

There are many counts of this clonotype. The chain recombines TRBV7-9 with TRBJ1-4; 7 bases map to TRBD1. With 4 bases clipped from V and 5 bases from J, the junction kept 7 bases outside the gene matches. Germline V lookup: CDR1 SEHNR, CDR2 FQNEAQ (reference sequence). The CDR3 extends over 15 amino acids. In nucleotides, the CDR3 is TGTGCCAGCAGCTCCTCCGGGACAGTCAATGAAAAACTGTTTTTT. It encodes CASSSSGTVNEKLFF.

This clonotype came up a few times. V gene TRBV20-1 combines with J gene TRBJ2-1, with TRBD2 identical over 9 bases. CDR1 is DFQATT, CDR2 SNEGSKA, per germline (reference sequence). The V segment lost 0 bases and the J segment 6 bases; nucleotides outside the gene matches: 9. The CDR3 loop spans 16 amino acids. CDR3: CSARDLGGGALNEQFF. The CDR3 DNA sequence: TGCAGTGCTAGAGATTTAGGCGGGGGGGCCCTCAATGAGCAGTTCTTC.

In DNA, the CDR3 is TGCGCCAGCAGCTGGGGGGACAGTGCCCAAGAGACCCAGTACTTC. Residues: CASSWGDSAQETQYF. The rearrangement links TRBV5-1 to TRBJ2-5; D is perhaps TRBD1 (7 bases). Trimming stripped 3 bases from V and 1 base from J, with 13 bases between. This CDR3 is 15 amino acids long. Germline V gives CDR1 SGHRS, CDR2 YFSETQ.

This clonotype was detected many times. The rearrangement joins TRBV7-2 to TRBJ2-1; 10 positions agree with TRBD2. CDR1 SGHTA and CDR2 FQGNSA come from the germline V gene. The length of the CDR3 is 13 residues. The J segment lost 15 bases and the V segment lost 3 bases, leaving 8 bases of the junction unmatched. This CDR3 is CASSFAERGGWFF. CDR3 nucleotide sequence: TGTGCCAGCAGCTTTGCTGAGCGGGGGGGCTGGTTCTTC.

V usage is TRBV20-1 and J usage is TRBJ2-3, with 9 positions matching TRBD2. The CDR3 has 16 residues. After removal of 6 bases from V and 6 bases from J, the junction contained 16 bases not matched to a gene. Germline assignment: CDR1 DFQATT and CDR2 SNEGSKA (reference sequence). CDR3 region: CSAFLGLAGTHDTQYF. As DNA, the CDR3 is TGCAGTGCGTTTTTGGGGCTAGCGGGGACCCATGATACGCAGTATTTT.

This clonotype was detected ten times or more. Written as DNA, the CDR3 is TGTGCCAGCAGCCATGGCCGGACAGATAATTCACCCCTCCACTTT. Translating it yields CASSHGRTDNSPLHF. This chain links TRBV9 with TRBJ1-6; D may be TRBD1 (6 bases). This CDR3 has 15 residues. V gave up 4 bases and J gave up 5 bases, with 13 bases separating them. Germline V gene lookup returns CDR1 SGDLS and CDR2 YYNGEE.

The chain combines TRBV28 with TRBJ2-2; D remains ambiguous. V gave up 6 bases and J gave up 6 bases, with 11 bases separating them. The germline V gene encodes CDR1 MDHEN and CDR2 SYDVKM. This CDR3 has 13 residues. The CDR3, as DNA: TGTGCCAGCAGCCTCAGGCAGCCCGGGGAGCTGTTTTTT. Translating it yields CASSLRQPGELFF.